A selection of T cell receptor beta chains follows, all from one sample in a study of blood T cell repertoires in COVID-19. Produced via immunoSEQ multiplex PCR; TCRdb's table is partial and in-frame only. The sample lists about 250,000 clones; 80% to 90% were seen once. Material: PBMCs or T cells enriched from blood (not recorded which). These receptor sequences come from a man aged 18 to 35 who had recovered from COVID-19. The CDR3 runs from the conserved cysteine through the conserved F or W. A D gene is named only where the DNA matches it firmly. The listing skips clone size in some rows; elsewhere it reads once, few, many or a size class.

TRBV4-1	TRBJ2-1	.	TRBD1	TGCGCCAGCAGCCAAACCGGGACAGGGTCCTATGAGCAGTTCTTC	CASSQTGTGSYEQFF
TRBV28	TRBJ2-5	.	.	TGTGCCAGCAGTTGGGGGGACAGTCGTCAGGGAACCCAGTACTTC	CASSWGDSRQGTQYF
TRBV7-3	TRBJ2-1	once	.	TGTGCCAGCAGCTTAAAACGGGGAGGAAACAATGAGCAGTTCTTC	CASSLKRGGNNEQFF
TRBV5-1	TRBJ1-4	.	TRBD1	TGCGCCAGCAGCACGACAGGGGGCGATGAAAAACTGTTTTTT	CASSTTGGDEKLFF
TRBV4-1	TRBJ1-2	.	.	TGCGCCAGCAGCCAAGAGCCAGGGACTAACTATGGCTACACCTTC	CASSQEPGTNYGYTF
TRBV28	TRBJ2-3	.	.	TGTGCCAGCAGTTCCAAACGGGGATGGGATACGCAGTATTTT	CASSSKRGWDTQYF
TRBV3-1/TRBV3-2	TRBJ2-1	.	TRBD2	TGTGCCAGCAGCCAAGTGCTAGCGGGAGTTGGCAATGAGCAGTTCTTC	CASSQVLAGVGNEQFF
TRBV6-5	TRBJ2-2	.	.	TGTGCCGGGAGTACGCGAGAGACCGGGGAGCTGTTTTTT	CAGSTRETGELFF
TRBV7-8	TRBJ2-1	.	TRBD2	TGTGCCAGCAGCCACCAGCAAGGCGGGGGGGCATATGAGCAGTTCTTC	CASSHQQGGGAYEQFF
TRBV5-6	TRBJ2-1	.	.	TGTGCCAGCAGCACTCCCAGGACCGGGGCCTACAATGAGCAGTTCTTC	CASSTPRTGAYNEQFF
TRBV4-1	TRBJ2-1	.	.	TGCGCCAGCAGCCAATTAACAGCCGCCTACAATGAGCAGTTCTTC	CASSQLTAAYNEQFF
TRBV10-3	TRBJ1-1	once	TRBD1	TGTGCCATCAGCCCGGGACAGGGGCCTACGAACACTGAAGCTTTCTTT	CAISPGQGPTNTEAFF
TRBV27	TRBJ1-4	.	.	TGTGCCAGCCAAGGGGGTGCAACTAATGAAAAACTGTTTTTT	CASQGGATNEKLFF
TRBV14	TRBJ1-1	once	.	TGTGCCAGCAGCCAAGCTCGGGGATGGAGGGGAACTGAAGCTTTCTTT	CASSQARGWRGTEAFF
TRBV28	TRBJ2-5	.	.	TGTGCCAGCAGTTCTCCGAGCCCGGGGCAAGAGACCCAGTACTTC	CASSSPSPGQETQYF
TRBV18	TRBJ1-5	.	TRBD1	TGTGCCAGCTCACCGGGACAGGGCAATCAGCCCCAGCATTTT	CASSPGQGNQPQHF
TRBV4-1	TRBJ2-1	.	.	TGCGCCAGCAGCCCCCCCCGGACTGTCGGCTCCTACAATGAGCAGTTCTTC	CASSPPRTVGSYNEQFF
TRBV18	TRBJ2-3	.	TRBD2	TGTGCCAGCTCACCCCTAGCGGGAGGGCCAACTAGCACAGATACGCAGTATTTT	CASSPLAGGPTSTDTQYF
TRBV5-1	TRBJ1-2	.	.	TGCGCCAGCAGCTTGGACCCGGACAGAAGTGGCTACACCTTC	CASSLDPDRSGYTF
TRBV19	TRBJ2-3	.	.	TGTGCCAGTAGTATCCCACCGGGACTCCAGGTTTTT	CASSIPPGLQVF
TRBV27	TRBJ2-7	.	TRBD1	TGTGCCAGCAGTACCGGGACAGGGGTCTACGAGCAGTACTTC	CASSTGTGVYEQYF
TRBV30	TRBJ1-5	few	.	TGTGCCTGGAGTGAGCCCGGTAGAGCCCAGCATTTT	CAWSEPGRAQHF
TRBV28	TRBJ1-3	.	.	TGTGCCAGCACCAAATCAGGCCTCTCTGGAAACACCATATATTTT	CASTKSGLSGNTIYF
TRBV27	TRBJ1-4	.	.	TGTGCCAGCAGTTTCAGGGGATCAACTAATGAAAAACTGTTTTTT	CASSFRGSTNEKLFF